This T cell receptor beta chain was observed in a study of CD8+ T cells in alopecia areata. Study in general: Twice a day, 5 to 10 mg of oral tofacitinib was administered to treated patients.

V lost 0 bases and J 8 bases, leaving 18 bases between the germline ends. CDR3 length: 16 residues. Germline V gene data show CDR1 as MGHRA and CDR2 as YSYEKL. From alopecia areata patients, lesional scalp punch biopsies and peripheral blood were collected. Extraction of RNA preceded its reverse transcription into cDNA, which served as the sequencing template. Data came from immunoSEQ multiplex PCR; TCRdb stores just in-frame clones and leaves some out. This table holds about 140,000 clones, approximately 50% found once. The source material was CD4+ T cells sorted from blood, sampled at week 0. The chain uses TRBV4-1 and TRBJ2-3, with D uncertain. This receptor was identified in a human donor with alopecia areata. The CDR3 sequence: CASSQEWAAAKGTQYF. CDR3 sequence (DNA): TGCGCCAGCAGCCAAGAGTGGGCGGCAGCAAAGGGTACGCAGTATTTT.